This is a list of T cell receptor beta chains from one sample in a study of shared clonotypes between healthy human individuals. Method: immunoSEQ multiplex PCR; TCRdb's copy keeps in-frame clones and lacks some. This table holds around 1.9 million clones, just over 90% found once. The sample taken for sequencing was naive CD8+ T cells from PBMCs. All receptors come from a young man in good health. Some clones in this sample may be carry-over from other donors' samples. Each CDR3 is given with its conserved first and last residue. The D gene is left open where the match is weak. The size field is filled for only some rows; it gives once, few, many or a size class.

CDR3nt: TGTGCCAGTAGTCCGGCACCTCACAATGAGCAGTTCTTC
CDR3aa: CASSPAPHNEQFF
j_gene: TRBJ2-1
abundance: once
d_gene: NA
v_gene: TRBV19

CDR3nt: TGTGCCACAAGACAGGAGGCCCCATCTTCTCCCGGCTACACCTTC
CDR3aa: CATRQEAPSSPGYTF
j_gene: TRBJ1-2
abundance: NA
d_gene: NA
v_gene: TRBV6-1

CDR3nt: TGTGCCAGTAGTATAGAGACTAGCGGGGCCCTCACAGATACGCAGTATTTT
CDR3aa: CASSIETSGALTDTQYF
j_gene: TRBJ2-3
abundance: once
d_gene: TRBD2
v_gene: TRBV19

CDR3nt: TGTGCCAGCACCATAGGGGGGCGGAGGGATCAGCCCCAGCATTTT
CDR3aa: CASTIGGRRDQPQHF
j_gene: TRBJ1-5
abundance: NA
d_gene: NA
v_gene: TRBV6-6

CDR3nt: TGTGCCAGCAGCTTAGTTGTGAACACTGAAGCTTTCTTT
CDR3aa: CASSLVVNTEAFF
j_gene: TRBJ1-1
abundance: NA
d_gene: NA
v_gene: TRBV7-2

CDR3nt: TGTGCCAGCAGCCCGACCCTAGCGGGAGGGCCCTACAATGAGCAGTTCTTC
CDR3aa: CASSPTLAGGPYNEQFF
j_gene: TRBJ2-1
abundance: once
d_gene: TRBD2
v_gene: TRBV11-2

CDR3nt: TGTGCCAGCGGCCTCAGCGCCGGGGAGCTGTTTTTT
CDR3aa: CASGLSAGELFF
j_gene: TRBJ2-2
abundance: NA
d_gene: NA
v_gene: TRBV27

CDR3nt: TGTGCCAGTAGTATAGAGAACACTGAAGCTTTCTTT
CDR3aa: CASSIENTEAFF
j_gene: TRBJ1-1
abundance: few
d_gene: NA
v_gene: TRBV19

CDR3nt: TGTGCCACCAGCAGAGATGCCGGCCTAAACATTCAGTACTTC
CDR3aa: CATSRDAGLNIQYF
j_gene: TRBJ2-4
abundance: NA
d_gene: NA
v_gene: TRBV15

CDR3nt: TGCAGCGTGTGGGGGGACAGGGGGAACTATGGCTACACCTTC
CDR3aa: CSVWGDRGNYGYTF
j_gene: TRBJ1-2
abundance: NA
d_gene: TRBD1
v_gene: TRBV29-1